The 18 T cell receptor beta chains in this list originate from one sample, sequenced in a study of T cells in women clearing cervical HPV infection. TCRdb's table, derived via immunoSEQ multiplex PCR, lists solely in-frame clones and lacks some. Here the sample table reports approximately 44,000 clones. Specimen: blood buffy coat. The source of these receptors is a woman between 18 and 70 years old with a cervical HPV16 infection that either progressed to CIN3+ or cleared (not recorded which).

On this clone: The read ends 3 residues shy of where the CDR3 ends; the end is completed using the germline J gene. The gene calls are TRBV7-9 and TRBJ2-2; D is perhaps TRBD1 (5 bases). Looked up from germline, CDR1 is SEHNR and CDR2 is FQNEAQ (reference sequence). With 3 bases removed from V and 0 bases from J, the gap between germline ends came to 5 bases. This CDR3 is 14 amino acids long. CDR3 sequence: CASSLDTNTGELFF. CDR3 DNA, as far as it was read: TGTGCCAGCAGCTTGGACACGAACACCGGGGAG.

With regard to this clone: From the germline J gene comes the end of the CDR3, since the read stops 3 residues before it. The chain carries TRBV19 and TRBJ1-5, with TRBD1 matching over 8 bases. Germline V gene lookup returns CDR1 LNHDA and CDR2 SQIVND (reference sequence). This CDR3 spans 14 amino acids. The CDR3 region is CASSIDIGTGPQHF. The covered CDR3 bases are TGTGCCAGTAGTATAGACATCGGGACAGGACCC.

A remark on this clone: The sequenced fragment ends 3 residues before the CDR3 boundary, so the rest is inferred from the germline J gene. V is TRBV24-1 and J is TRBJ2-3; D perhaps matches TRBD2 (6 bases). The CDR3 is 13 residues long. Germline assignment: CDR1 KGHDR and CDR2 SFDVKD. Deletions cut 9 bases from V and 6 bases from J, with 15 bases between. Incomplete CDR3 DNA: TGTGCCACCTCGCGGGACTCCATCGATACG. Encoded protein: CATSRDSIDT. The entire CDR3 is CATSRDSIDTQYF.

On this clone: The CDR3 is cut off 3 residues early in the read; its end comes from the germline J gene. This chain links TRBV10-1 with TRBJ1-5, with 9 positions matching TRBD1. This CDR3 has 16 amino acids. V lost 2 bases to trimming and J lost 6 bases; unmatched junction nucleotides: 8. CDR1 is WNHNN, CDR2 SYGVQD, per germline (reference sequence). This CDR3 is CASSEPSTGGGQPQHF. CDR3 bases read: TGCGCCAGCAGTGAGCCCTCCACAGGGGGCGGTCAGCCC.

Of note for this clone: The sequence runs out 3 residues before the end of the CDR3; the remainder is reconstructed from the germline J gene. This chain connects TRBV5-1 to TRBJ2-1, with 9 positions matching TRBD2. The V gene's germline CDR1 is SGHRS and CDR2 YFSETQ. The CDR3 sequence is 17 residues long. V was pared by 4 bases and J by 1 base, with 9 bases of the junction left unmatched. The DNA read from the CDR3 is TGCGCCAGCAGCCCGCCTCTCACTAGCGGGTCCTACAATGAG. It specifies CASSPPLTSGSYNE. Given in full, the CDR3 is CASSPPLTSGSYNEQFF.

Concerning this clone itself: The CDR3 end lies 3 residues beyond the end of the read and is filled in from the germline J gene. V and J are TRBV7-2 and TRBJ2-5; 15 bases agree with TRBD2. Trimming cost V 0 bases and J 4 bases; bases outside gene matches: 6. The CDR3 is 18 amino acids. Germline V gene sequence: CDR1 SGHTA, CDR2 FQGNSA. The CDR3 DNA, read in part, is TGTGCCAGCAGCTTAGCTGGGACTAGCGGGAGGTACGCAGAGACC. It is translated as CASSLAGTSGRYAET. The CDR3 as a whole reads CASSLAGTSGRYAETQYF.

To note about this clone: The CDR3 end is not reached by the read, which stops 3 residues before it; the germline J gene fills it in. The J gene is TRBJ2-1, the V gene TRBV6-2 or TRBV6-3; 8 bases are shared with TRBD2. The CDR3 consists of 16 residues. V dropped 2 bases and J dropped 4; count of bases not matched to a gene: 7. The germline V gene encodes CDR1 MNHEY and CDR2 SVGEGT. Incomplete CDR3 DNA: TGTGCCAGCAGTTACGGAGCGGGAGTGTCGTACAATGAG. This translates into CASSYGAGVSYNE. In full, the CDR3 reads CASSYGAGVSYNEQFF.

Points on this clone: The observed sequence ends 3 residues before the CDR3 terminus, with the missing tail filled in from the germline J gene. The J gene is TRBJ1-2, the V gene TRBV19; TRBD1 aligns across 8 bases. The CDR3 spans 17 residues. The germline CDR1 and CDR2 sequences are LNHDA and SQIVND (reference sequence). CDR3 DNA (partial): TGTGCCAGTAGTGCCCCGACAGGGGCCGGATTGCTCGGCGGC. Amino acid sequence: CASSAPTGAGLLGG. The CDR3 in full is CASSAPTGAGLLGGYTF.

Comment on this clone: Read coverage stops 3 residues before the CDR3 terminus; the germline J gene supplies the remainder. The chain joins TRBV2 to TRBJ1-2; 7 nucleotides match TRBD1. From germline, CDR1 is SNHLY and CDR2 FYNNEI. The CDR3 consists of 13 residues. The J segment lost 4 bases and the V segment lost 8 bases, leaving 7 bases of the junction unmatched. The CDR3 is CASPQGQIYGYTF. Incomplete CDR3 DNA: TGTGCCAGCCCCCAGGGACAGATCTATGGC. Looking up the rest from reference TRBV2 and TRBJ1-2 gives the full variable domain: EPEVTQTPSHQVTQMGQEVILRCVPISNHLYFYWYRQILGQKVEFLVSFYNNEISEKSEIFDDQFSVERPDGSNFTLKIRSTKLEDSAMYFCASPQGQIYGYTFGSGTRLTVV.

Comments on this clone: The read terminates 3 residues ahead of where the CDR3 ends, so the germline J gene completes it. V usage is TRBV10-3 and J usage is TRBJ1-1; weak D call: TRBD1 (6 bases). The germline V gene encodes CDR1 ENHRY and CDR2 SYGVKD. The CDR3 is made up of 11 amino acids. This CDR3 is CATLTGQEAFF. The sequenced CDR3 bases are TGTGCCACATTAACCGGACAGGAA.

Details on this clone: The read ends 3 residues early relative to the CDR3; the germline J gene fills the gap. The chain carries TRBV5-1 and TRBJ2-7; D unclear. Germline values: CDR1 SGHRS, CDR2 YFSETQ. This CDR3 has 13 amino acids. V shed 5 bases and J shed 6 bases, with 15 bases lying between them. The sequenced part of the CDR3 DNA is TGCGCCAGCAGTCTAGGCGGCCGGGTCGAG. Encoded protein: CASSLGGRVE. The complete CDR3 sequence is CASSLGGRVEQYF.

The part of the CDR3 DNA that was read is TGTGCCTGGAGTATCCTGACTAGCGGGGGGGGTAATGAG. Translation: CAWSILTSGGGNE. The full-length CDR3 reads as CAWSILTSGGGNEQFF. V and J are TRBV30 and TRBJ2-1; 14 bases fit TRBD2. From the germline J gene comes the end of the CDR3, since the read stops 3 residues before it. Germline CDR1 GTSNPN, CDR2 SVGIG (reference sequence). The CDR3 is 16 amino acids. V was clipped by 2 bases and J by 7 bases; unmatched bases: 7.

With regard to this clone: The junction does not match germline at one end; this may be a read error. The CDR3 end is not reached by the read, which stops 3 residues before it; the germline J gene fills it in. The same CDR3 is also encoded by other DNA sequences in this sample. V gene TRBV7-6 combines with J gene TRBJ1-3, with TRBD1 identical over 7 bases. CDR3 length: 15 amino acids. Germline-derived CDR1 and CDR2 are SGHVS and FNYEAQ. CDR3 region: CASSLERDRVNTIYF. The sequenced CDR3 bases are TGTGCCAGCAGCTTAGAAAGAGACAGGGTAAACACA.

For this clone: Sequencing ends 3 residues short of the CDR3 end; the germline J gene provides the rest. V is TRBV11-2 and J is TRBJ2-7, with a tentative D call TRBD1 (5 bases). V was pared by 1 base and J by 0 bases, with 10 bases between. CDR1 and CDR2 from the germline V gene are SGHAT and FQNNGV. The CDR3 consists of 15 residues. Incomplete CDR3 DNA: TGTGCCAGCAGCTTAGTGATGGACAACTCCTACGAG. Residues: CASSLVMDNSYE. The CDR3, in full, reads CASSLVMDNSYEQYF.

Remarks on this clone: From the germline J gene comes the end of the CDR3, since the read stops 3 residues before it. The chain carries TRBV28 and TRBJ2-1; maybe TRBD2 (6 bases). V lost 6 bases and J lost 7, with 19 bases in between. CDR3 length equals 15 residues. Germline CDR1 is MDHEN and CDR2 is SYDVKM. The CDR3 bases that were read are TGTGCCAGCAGCCTCGGGGGATCGGAGGAGAATGAG. Translating gives CASSLGGSEENE. The full CDR3 protein reads CASSLGGSEENEQFF.

Of note for this clone: The sequence runs out 3 residues before the end of the CDR3; the remainder is reconstructed from the germline J gene. The rearrangement links TRBV20-1 to TRBJ1-5; D gene unclear. The CDR3 runs 14 residues. V dropped 7 bases and J dropped 0 bases, with 13 bases sitting between them. Germline values: CDR1 DFQATT, CDR2 SNEGSKA (reference sequence). Partial CDR3 DNA: TGCAGTGTCCCGGCAGGAGTTAGCAATCAGCCC. Its protein product is CSVPAGVSNQP. The whole CDR3 sequence is CSVPAGVSNQPQHF.

With respect to this clone: With the read ending 3 residues before the CDR3 end, the germline J gene is used to fill in that end. J is TRBJ2-3 and V is TRBV20-1; 11 bases are shared with TRBD2. This CDR3 comprises 16 residues. CDR1 DFQATT and CDR2 SNEGSKA come from the germline V gene (reference sequence). V dropped 6 bases and J dropped 1; count of bases not matched to a gene: 9. Partial CDR3 DNA: TGCAGTGCGACCCTAGCGGGGGGATACCGCACAGATACG. It is translated as CSATLAGGYRTDT. The full CDR3 reads CSATLAGGYRTDTQYF.

In the case of this clone: The read ends 3 residues shy of where the CDR3 ends; the end is completed using the germline J gene. This chain connects TRBV18 to TRBJ1-1; D is unresolved. Germline V lookup: CDR1 KGHSH, CDR2 LQKENI. The CDR3 covers 14 residues. The ends were cut back, 6 bases at V and 1 base at J, with 12 bases in the middle. The CDR3 DNA, read in part, is TGTGCCAGCTCCGACCAAACGGGGAACACTGAA. Protein sequence: CASSDQTGNTE. The full-length CDR3 reads as CASSDQTGNTEAFF.